The 6 T cell receptor beta chains below were found in one sample sequenced in a study of cytomegalovirus exposure and HLA in healthy donors. A multiplex PCR was run with 60 Vbeta primers and 13 Jbeta primers. Assay used: immunoSEQ multiplex PCR; TCRdb lists only in-frame clones, some missing. The table shows 100,000 to 150,000 clones, with around three quarters occurring only once. The material sequenced was PBMCs. Source of these receptors: a woman in her 40s in good health and CMV-seropositive.

This chain links TRBV11-2 with TRBJ2-7, with 7 bases fitting TRBD1. This CDR3 has 15 residues. From germline, CDR1 is SGHAT and CDR2 FQNNGV. V gave up 6 bases and J gave up 3 bases; unmatched junction bases: 11. The CDR3 spells CASRPIQGGGYEQYF. Written as DNA, the CDR3 is TGTGCCAGCAGACCGATTCAAGGGGGCGGCTACGAGCAGTACTTC.

The chain couples TRBV2 to TRBJ2-3, with D perhaps TRBD1 (6 bases). CDR1 is SNHLY and CDR2 is FYNNEI in the germline V gene. V was clipped by 8 bases and J by 2 bases, with 11 bases between them. The length of the CDR3 is 13 residues. Written as DNA, the CDR3 is TGTGCCAGCGGGGGCAGCTACACAGATACGCAGTATTTT. Protein sequence: CASGGSYTDTQYF.

The J gene is TRBJ2-2, the V gene TRBV5-1, with 7 positions matching TRBD1. The length of the CDR3 is 15 residues. V lost 0 bases, J lost 6 bases, and 5 bases stayed unmatched. CDR1 and CDR2 from the germline V gene are SGHRS and YFSETQ. DNA of the CDR3: TGCGCCAGCAGCTTGGGCAGACAGGGCTCCGGGGAGCTGTTTTTT. Its translation: CASSLGRQGSGELFF.

This clone has a single count. The chain recombines TRBV4-1 with TRBJ2-1; D might be TRBD2 (5 bases). This CDR3 has 15 amino acids. The V and J ends lost 0 bases and 9 bases respectively, with 15 bases between them. Germline values: CDR1 MGHRA, CDR2 YSYEKL. As DNA, the CDR3 is TGCGCCAGCAGCCAAGAGGCTAGCCGTTCGGGTGAGCAGTTCTTC. Its protein product is CASSQEASRSGEQFF.

The chain recombines TRBV30 with TRBJ1-3; D unresolved. CDR1 GTSNPN and CDR2 SVGIG come from the germline V gene (reference sequence). The germline V and J ends were trimmed by 0 bases and 4 bases, with 7 bases remaining between them. The CDR3 contains 13 residues. CDR3: CAWSVQHGNTIYF. In nucleotides, the CDR3 is TGTGCCTGGAGTGTACAACACGGAAACACCATATATTTT.

This sequence joins TRBV10-3 and TRBJ2-5; 10 bases agree with TRBD2. Germline loops: CDR1 ENHRY, CDR2 SYGVKD. Trimming removed 4 bases from V and 5 bases from J; junction bases left unmatched: 4. This CDR3 contains 14 residues. For the CDR3, the DNA is TGTGCCATCAGTGTAGCGGGGGGTATGGAGACCCAGTACTTC. It encodes CAISVAGGMETQYF.